This TCR beta chain was captured in a study of T cell responses to AZD1222 COVID-19 vaccine. Measured with immunoSEQ multiplex PCR; TCRdb has only the in-frame clones, and not every one. The sample contains about 93,000 clones, 75% to 90% of which appear only once. Trimming removed 3 bases from V and 1 base from J, with 14 bases in between. The CDR3 totals 16 residues. The germline gives CDR1 KGHSH, CDR2 LQKENI. This material consisted of peripheral blood, taken 28 days after the second AZD1222 dose. The TCR comes from an adult who received the AZD1222 COVID-19 vaccine. The chain employs TRBV18 and TRBJ2-3, with D possibly being TRBD2 (5 bases). CDR3 sequence: CASSPFAGRGTDTQYF. In DNA, the CDR3 is TGTGCCAGCTCACCTTTTGCGGGTCGAGGCACAGATACGCAGTATTTT.